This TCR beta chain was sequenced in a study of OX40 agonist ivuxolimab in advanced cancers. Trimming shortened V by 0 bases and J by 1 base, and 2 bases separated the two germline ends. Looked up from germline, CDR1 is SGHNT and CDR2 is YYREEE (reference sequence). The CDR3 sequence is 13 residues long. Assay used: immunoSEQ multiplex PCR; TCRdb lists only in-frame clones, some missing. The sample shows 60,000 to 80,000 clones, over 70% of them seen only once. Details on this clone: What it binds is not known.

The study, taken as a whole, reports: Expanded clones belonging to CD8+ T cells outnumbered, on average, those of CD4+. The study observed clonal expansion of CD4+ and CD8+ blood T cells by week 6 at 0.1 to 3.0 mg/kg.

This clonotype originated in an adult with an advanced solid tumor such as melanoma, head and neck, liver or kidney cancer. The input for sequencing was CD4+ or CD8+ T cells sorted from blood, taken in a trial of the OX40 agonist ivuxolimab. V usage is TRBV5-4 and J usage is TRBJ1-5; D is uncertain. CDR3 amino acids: CASSLDSNQPQHF. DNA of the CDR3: TGTGCCAGCAGCTTGGACAGCAATCAGCCCCAGCATTTT.